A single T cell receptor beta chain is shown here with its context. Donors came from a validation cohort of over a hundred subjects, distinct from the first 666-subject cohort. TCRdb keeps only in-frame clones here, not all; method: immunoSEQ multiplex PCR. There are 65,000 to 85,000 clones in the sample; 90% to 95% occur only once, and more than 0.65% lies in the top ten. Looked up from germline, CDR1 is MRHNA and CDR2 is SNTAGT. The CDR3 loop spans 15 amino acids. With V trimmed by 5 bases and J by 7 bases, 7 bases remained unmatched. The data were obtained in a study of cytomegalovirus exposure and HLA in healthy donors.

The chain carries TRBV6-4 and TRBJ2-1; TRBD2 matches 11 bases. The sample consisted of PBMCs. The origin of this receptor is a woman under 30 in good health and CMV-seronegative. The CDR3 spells CASSRTSGRGNEQFF. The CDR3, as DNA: TGTGCCAGCAGTCGAACTAGCGGGAGAGGAAATGAGCAGTTCTTC.